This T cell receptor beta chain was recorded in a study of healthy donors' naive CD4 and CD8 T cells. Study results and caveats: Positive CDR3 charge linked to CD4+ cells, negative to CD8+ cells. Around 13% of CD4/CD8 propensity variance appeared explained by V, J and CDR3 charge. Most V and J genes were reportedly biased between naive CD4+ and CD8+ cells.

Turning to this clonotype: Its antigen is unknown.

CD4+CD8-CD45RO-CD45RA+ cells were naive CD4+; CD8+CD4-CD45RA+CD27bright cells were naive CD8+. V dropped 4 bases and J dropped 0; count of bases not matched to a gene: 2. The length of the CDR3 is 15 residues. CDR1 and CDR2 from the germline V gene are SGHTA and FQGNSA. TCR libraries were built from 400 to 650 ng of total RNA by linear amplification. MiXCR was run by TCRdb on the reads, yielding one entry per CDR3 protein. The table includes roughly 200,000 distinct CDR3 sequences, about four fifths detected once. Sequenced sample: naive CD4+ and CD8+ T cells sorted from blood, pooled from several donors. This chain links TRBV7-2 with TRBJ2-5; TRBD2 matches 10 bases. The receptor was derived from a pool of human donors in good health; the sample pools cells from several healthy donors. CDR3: CASSWTSGYQETQYF. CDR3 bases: TGTGCCAGCAGCTGGACTAGCGGATACCAAGAGACCCAGTACTTC.